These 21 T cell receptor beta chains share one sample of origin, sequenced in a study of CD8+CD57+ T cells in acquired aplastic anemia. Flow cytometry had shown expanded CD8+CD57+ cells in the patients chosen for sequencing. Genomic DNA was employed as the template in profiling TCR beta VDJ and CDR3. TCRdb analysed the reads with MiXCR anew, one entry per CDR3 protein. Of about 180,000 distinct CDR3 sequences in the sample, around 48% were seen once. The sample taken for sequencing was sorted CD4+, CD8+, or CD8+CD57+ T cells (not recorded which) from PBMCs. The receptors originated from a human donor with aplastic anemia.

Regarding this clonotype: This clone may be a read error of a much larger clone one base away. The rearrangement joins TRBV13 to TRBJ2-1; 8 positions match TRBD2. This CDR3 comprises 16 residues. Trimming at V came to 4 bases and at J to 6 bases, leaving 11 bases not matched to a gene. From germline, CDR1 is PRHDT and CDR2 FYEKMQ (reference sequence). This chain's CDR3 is CASSSLFGTSVNEQFF. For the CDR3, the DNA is TGTGCCAGCAGCTCCTTGTTCGGGACTAGTGTCAATGAGCAGTTCTTC.

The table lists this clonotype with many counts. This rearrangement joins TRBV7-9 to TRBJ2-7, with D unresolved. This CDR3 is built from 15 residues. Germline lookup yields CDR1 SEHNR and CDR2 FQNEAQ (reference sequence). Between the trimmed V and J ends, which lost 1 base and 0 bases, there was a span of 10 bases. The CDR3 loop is CASSLDPSSSYEQYF. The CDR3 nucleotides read TGTGCCAGCAGCTTAGATCCTTCTAGCTCCTACGAGCAGTACTTC.

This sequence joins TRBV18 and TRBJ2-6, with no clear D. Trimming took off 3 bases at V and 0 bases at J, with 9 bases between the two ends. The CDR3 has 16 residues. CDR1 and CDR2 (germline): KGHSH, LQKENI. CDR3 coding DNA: TGTGCCAGCTCACCGCAGGCGCTCTCTGGGGCCAACGTCCTGACTTTC. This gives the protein CASSPQALSGANVLTF.

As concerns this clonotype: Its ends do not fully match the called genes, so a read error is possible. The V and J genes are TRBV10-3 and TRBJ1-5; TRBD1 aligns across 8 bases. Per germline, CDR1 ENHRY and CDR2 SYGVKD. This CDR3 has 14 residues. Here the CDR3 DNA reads TGTGCCATCACGGACAGGGAGATTTATCAGCCCCAGCGTTTT. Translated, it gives CAITDREIYQPQRF.

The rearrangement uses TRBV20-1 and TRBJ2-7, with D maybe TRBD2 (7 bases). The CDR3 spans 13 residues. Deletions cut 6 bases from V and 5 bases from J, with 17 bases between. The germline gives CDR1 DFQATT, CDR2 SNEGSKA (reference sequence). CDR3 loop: CSAPRGGGDEQYF. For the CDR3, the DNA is TGCAGTGCCCCAAGGGGGGGCGGAGACGAGCAGTACTTC.

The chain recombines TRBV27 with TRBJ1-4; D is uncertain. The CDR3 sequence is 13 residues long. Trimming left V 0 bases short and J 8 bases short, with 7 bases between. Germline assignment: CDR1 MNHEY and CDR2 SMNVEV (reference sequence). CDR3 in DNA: TGTGCCAGCAGTTTATCCCCCCGAGAAAAACTGTTTTTT. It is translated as CASSLSPREKLFF.

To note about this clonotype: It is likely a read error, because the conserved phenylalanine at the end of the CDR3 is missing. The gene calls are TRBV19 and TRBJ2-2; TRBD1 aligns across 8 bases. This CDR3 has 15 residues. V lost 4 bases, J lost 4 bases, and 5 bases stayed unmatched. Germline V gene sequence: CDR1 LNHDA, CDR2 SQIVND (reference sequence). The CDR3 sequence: CASSRGQAGTGELFL. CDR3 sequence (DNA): TGTGCCAGTAGTAGGGGACAGGCAGGCACCGGGGAGCTGTTTCTT.

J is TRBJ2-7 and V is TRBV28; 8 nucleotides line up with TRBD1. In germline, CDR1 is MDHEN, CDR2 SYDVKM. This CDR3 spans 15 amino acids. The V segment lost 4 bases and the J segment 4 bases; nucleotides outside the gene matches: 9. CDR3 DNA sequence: TGTGCCAGCAGTTCTCAAGCAGGGGGCTTTTACGAGCAGTACTTC. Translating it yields CASSSQAGGFYEQYF. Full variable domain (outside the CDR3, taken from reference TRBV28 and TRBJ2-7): DVKVTQSSRYLVKRTGEKVFLECVQDMDHENMFWYRQDPGLGLRLIYFSYDVKMKEKGDIPEGYSVSREKKERFSLILESASTNQTSMYLCASSSQAGGFYEQYFGPGTRLTVT.

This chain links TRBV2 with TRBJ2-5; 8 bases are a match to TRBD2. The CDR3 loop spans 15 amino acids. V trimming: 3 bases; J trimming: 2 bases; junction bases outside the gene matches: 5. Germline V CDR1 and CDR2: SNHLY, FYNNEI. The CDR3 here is CASSEVAGQQETQYF. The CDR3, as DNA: TGTGCCAGCAGTGAGGTAGCGGGGCAGCAAGAGACCCAGTACTTC.

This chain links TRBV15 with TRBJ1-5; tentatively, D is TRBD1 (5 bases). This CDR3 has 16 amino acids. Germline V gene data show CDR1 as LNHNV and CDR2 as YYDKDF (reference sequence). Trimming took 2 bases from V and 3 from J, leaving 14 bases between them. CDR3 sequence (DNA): TGTGCCACCAGCAGATATCCCACAGGTATCAATCAGCCCCAGCATTTT. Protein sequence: CATSRYPTGINQPQHF.

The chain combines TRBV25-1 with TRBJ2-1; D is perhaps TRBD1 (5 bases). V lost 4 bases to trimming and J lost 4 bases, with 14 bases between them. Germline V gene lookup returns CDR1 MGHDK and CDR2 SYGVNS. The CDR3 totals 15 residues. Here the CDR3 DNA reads TGTGCCAGCAGTGGCCGGACACTTGGGTACAATGAGCAGTTCTTC. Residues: CASSGRTLGYNEQFF.

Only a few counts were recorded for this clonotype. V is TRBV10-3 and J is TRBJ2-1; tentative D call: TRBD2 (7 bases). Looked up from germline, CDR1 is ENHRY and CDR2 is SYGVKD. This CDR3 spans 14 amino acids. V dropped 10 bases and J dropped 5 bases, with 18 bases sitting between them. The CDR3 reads CATRGAGDNNEQFF. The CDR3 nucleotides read TGTGCCACCCGGGGGGCAGGGGACAACAATGAGCAGTTCTTC.

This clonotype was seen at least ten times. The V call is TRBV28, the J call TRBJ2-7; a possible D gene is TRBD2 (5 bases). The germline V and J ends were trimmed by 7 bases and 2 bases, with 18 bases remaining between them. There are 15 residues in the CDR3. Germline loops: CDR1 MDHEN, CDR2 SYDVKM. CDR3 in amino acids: CASTPGGLGTYEQYF. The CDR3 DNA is TGTGCCAGCACCCCCGGCGGGTTAGGGACCTACGAGCAGTACTTC.

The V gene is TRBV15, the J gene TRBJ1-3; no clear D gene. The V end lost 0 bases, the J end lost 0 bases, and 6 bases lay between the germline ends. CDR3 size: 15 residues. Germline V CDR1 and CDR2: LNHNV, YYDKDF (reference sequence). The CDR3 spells CATSRDGNSGNTIYF. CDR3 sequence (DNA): TGTGCCACCAGCAGAGATGGCAACTCTGGAAACACCATATATTTT. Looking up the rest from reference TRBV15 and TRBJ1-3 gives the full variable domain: DAMVIQNPRYQVTQFGKPVTLSCSQTLNHNVMYWYQQKSSQAPKLLFHYYDKDFNNEADTPDNFQSRRPNTSFCFLDIRSPGLGDTAMYLCATSRDGNSGNTIYFGEGSWLTVV.

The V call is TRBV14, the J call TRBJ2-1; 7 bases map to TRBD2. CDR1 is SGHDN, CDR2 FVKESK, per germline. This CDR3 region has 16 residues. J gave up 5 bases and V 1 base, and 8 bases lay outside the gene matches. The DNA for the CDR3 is TGTGCCAGCAGCCAAGTTCCTGGACTAGTTGACAATGAGCAGTTCTTC. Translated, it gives CASSQVPGLVDNEQFF.

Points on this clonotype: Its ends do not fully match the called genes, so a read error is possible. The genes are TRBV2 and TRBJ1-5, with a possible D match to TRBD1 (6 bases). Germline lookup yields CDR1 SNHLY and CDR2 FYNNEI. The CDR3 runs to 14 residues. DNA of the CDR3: TGCGCCAGCAGCCCTGGGGACACCAATCAGCCCCAGCATTTT. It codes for CASSPGDTNQPQHF.

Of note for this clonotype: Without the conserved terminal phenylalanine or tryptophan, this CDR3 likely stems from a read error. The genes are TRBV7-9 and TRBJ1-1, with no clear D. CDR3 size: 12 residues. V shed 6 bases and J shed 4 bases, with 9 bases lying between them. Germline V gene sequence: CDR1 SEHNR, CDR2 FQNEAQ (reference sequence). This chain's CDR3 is CASRGGSTEAFS. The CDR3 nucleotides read TGTGCCAGCAGGGGTGGGAGCACTGAAGCTTTCTCT.

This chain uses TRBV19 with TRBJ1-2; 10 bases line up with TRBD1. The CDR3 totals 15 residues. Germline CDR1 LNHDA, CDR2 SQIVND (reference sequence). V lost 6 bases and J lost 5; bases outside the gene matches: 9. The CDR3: CASRSGTGALYGYTF. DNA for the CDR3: TGTGCCAGTAGGTCCGGGACAGGGGCGCTTTATGGCTACACCTTC.

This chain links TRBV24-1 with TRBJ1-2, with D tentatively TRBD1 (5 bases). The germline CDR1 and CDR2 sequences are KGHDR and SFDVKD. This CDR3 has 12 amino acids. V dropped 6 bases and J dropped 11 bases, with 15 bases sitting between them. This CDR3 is CATSLGGRMYTF. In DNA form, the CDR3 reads TGTGCCACCAGTCTTGGGGGAAGGATGTACACCTTC.

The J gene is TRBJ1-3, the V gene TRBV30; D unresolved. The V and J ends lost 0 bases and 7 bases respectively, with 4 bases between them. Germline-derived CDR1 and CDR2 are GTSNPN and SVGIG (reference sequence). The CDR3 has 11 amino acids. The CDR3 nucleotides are TGTGCCTGGAGTGTACCCAACACCATATATTTT. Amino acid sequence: CAWSVPNTIYF.

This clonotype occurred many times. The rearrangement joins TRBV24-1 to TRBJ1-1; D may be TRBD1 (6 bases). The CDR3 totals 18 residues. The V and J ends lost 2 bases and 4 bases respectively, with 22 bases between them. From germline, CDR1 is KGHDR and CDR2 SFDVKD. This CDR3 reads CATSDYPLGGGEFTEAFF. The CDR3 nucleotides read TGTGCCACCAGTGATTATCCCTTAGGGGGGGGTGAATTCACTGAAGCTTTCTTT.